This record covers a single TCR beta chain. CD45RO-negative, CCR7-positively selected cells formed the naive CD8 fraction, excluding terminally differentiated effector memory CD45RA+ cells. This sample is drawn from a study of shared clonotypes between healthy human individuals. Only in-frame clones appear in the TCRdb table, and some are missing; sequencing was by immunoSEQ multiplex PCR. The sample contains approximately 600,000 clones, roughly 95% of which appear only once. Germline V CDR1 and CDR2: PRHDT, FYEKMQ (reference sequence). The CDR3 sequence is 16 residues long. The V end lost 6 bases, the J end lost 5 bases, and 20 bases lay between the germline ends.

Sequencing was carried out using naive CD8+ T cells sorted from blood. The chain uses TRBV13 and TRBJ2-4; TRBD1 might be the D (6 bases). The clonotype originates from a woman under 40 in good health. The CDR3 coding sequence is TGTGCCAGCAGGTCCAGACAGGACACTGGGGAAAACATTCAGTACTTC. Protein sequence: CASRSRQDTGENIQYF.